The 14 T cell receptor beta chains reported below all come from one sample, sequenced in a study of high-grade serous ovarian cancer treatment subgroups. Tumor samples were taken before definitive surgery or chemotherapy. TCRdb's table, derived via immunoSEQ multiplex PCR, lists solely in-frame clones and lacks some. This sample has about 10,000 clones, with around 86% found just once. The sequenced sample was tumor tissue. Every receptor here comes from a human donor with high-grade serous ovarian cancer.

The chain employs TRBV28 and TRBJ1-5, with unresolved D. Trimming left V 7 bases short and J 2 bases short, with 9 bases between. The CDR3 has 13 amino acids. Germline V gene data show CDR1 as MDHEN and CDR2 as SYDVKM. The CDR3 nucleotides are TGTGCCAGCAAAGGCCGGGGCAATCAGCCCCAGCATTTT. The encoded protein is CASKGRGNQPQHF.

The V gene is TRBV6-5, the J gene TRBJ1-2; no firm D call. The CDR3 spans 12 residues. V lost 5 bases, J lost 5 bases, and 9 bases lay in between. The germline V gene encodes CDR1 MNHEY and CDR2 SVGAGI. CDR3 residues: CASSDLGYGYTF. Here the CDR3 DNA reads TGTGCCAGCAGTGATCTTGGATATGGCTACACCTTC.

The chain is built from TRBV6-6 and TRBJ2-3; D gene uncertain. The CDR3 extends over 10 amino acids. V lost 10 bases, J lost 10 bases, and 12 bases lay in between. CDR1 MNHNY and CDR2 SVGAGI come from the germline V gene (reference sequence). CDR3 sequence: CATWGAAQYF. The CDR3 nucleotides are TGTGCCACCTGGGGTGCGGCGCAGTATTTT.

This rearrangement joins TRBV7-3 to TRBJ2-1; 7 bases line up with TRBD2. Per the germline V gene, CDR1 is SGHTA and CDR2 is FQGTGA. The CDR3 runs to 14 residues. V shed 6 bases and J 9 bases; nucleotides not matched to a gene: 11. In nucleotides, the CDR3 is TGTGCCAGCAGTCTGGGGGGAGGGGTCGGTGAGCAGTTCTTC. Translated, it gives CASSLGGGVGEQFF.

CDR3 sequence (DNA): TGTGCCACCAGCGGAGGAAGACCCCAGGAGAGGGGACTCAGGGCCCAGCATTTT. The encoded protein is CATSGGRPQERGLRAQHF. The rearrangement joins TRBV15 to TRBJ1-5; D may be TRBD1 (5 bases). Germline CDR1 LNHNV, CDR2 YYDKDF (reference sequence). There are 18 residues in the CDR3. Between the trimmed V and J ends, which lost 5 bases and 11 bases, there was a span of 31 bases.

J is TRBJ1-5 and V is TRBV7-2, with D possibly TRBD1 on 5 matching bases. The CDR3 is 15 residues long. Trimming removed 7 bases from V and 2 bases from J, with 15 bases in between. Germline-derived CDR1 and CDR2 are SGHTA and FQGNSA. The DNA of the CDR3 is TGTGCCAGCACCCCGACAGTCTGGGGCAATCAGCCCCAGCATTTT. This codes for CASTPTVWGNQPQHF.

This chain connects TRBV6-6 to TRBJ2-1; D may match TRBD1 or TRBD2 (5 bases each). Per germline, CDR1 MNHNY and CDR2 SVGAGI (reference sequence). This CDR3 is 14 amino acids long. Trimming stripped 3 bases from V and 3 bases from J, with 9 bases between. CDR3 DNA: TGTGCCAGCAGTTATGAGGGGTTCTACAATGAGCAGTTCTTC. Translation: CASSYEGFYNEQFF.

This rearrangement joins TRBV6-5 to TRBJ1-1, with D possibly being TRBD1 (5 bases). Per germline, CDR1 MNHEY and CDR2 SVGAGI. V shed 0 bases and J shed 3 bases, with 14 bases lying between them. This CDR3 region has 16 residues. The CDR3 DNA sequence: TGTGCCAGCAGTTACTCGAGTTTAGGGGTATACACTGAAGCTTTCTTT. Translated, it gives CASSYSSLGVYTEAFF.

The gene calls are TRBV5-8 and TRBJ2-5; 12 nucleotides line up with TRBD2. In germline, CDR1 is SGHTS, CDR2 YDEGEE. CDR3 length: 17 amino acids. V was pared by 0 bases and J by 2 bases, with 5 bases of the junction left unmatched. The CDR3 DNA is TGTGCCAGCAGCTTGGGCCTAGCGGGAGGGACACAAGAGACCCAGTACTTC. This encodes CASSLGLAGGTQETQYF.

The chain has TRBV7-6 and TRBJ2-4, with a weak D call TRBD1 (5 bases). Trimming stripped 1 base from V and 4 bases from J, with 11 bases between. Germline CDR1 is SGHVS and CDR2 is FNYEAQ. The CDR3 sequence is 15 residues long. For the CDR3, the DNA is TGTGCCAGCAGCTTAGGACAGAGAGAGAAAAACATTCAGTACTTC. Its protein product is CASSLGQREKNIQYF.

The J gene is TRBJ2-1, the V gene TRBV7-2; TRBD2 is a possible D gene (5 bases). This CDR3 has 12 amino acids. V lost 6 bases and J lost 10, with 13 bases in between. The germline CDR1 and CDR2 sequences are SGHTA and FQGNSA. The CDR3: CASSPTNREQFF. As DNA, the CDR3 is TGTGCCAGCAGTCCGACTAATCGGGAGCAGTTCTTC. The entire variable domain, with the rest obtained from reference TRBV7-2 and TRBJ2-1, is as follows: GAGVSQSPSNKVTEKGKDVELRCDPISGHTALYWYRQSLGQGLEFLIYFQGNSAPDKSGLPSDRFSAERTGGSVSTLTIQRTQQEDSAVYLCASSPTNREQFFGPGTRLTVL.

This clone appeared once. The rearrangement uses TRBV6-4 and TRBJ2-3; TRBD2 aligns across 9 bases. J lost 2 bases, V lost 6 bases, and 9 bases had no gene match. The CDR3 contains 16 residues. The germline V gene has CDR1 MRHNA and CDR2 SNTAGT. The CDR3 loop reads CASRRFSGSTTDTQYF. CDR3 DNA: TGTGCCAGCAGGAGATTTAGCGGGAGTACCACAGATACGCAGTATTTT.

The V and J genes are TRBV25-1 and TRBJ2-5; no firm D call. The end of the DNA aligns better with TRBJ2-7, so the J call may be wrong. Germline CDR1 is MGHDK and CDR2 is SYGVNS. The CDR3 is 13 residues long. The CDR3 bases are TGTGCCAGCAGTGAAAGCCAGGATTACGAGCAGTACTTC. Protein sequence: CASSESQDYEQYF.

For the CDR3, the DNA is TGTGCCACCAGCAGAGACGGGGGAAGTAGGATTAATTCACCCCTCCACTTT. Its protein product is CATSRDGGSRINSPLHF. The chain links TRBV15 to TRBJ1-6, with D perhaps TRBD1 (5 bases). Trimming removed 0 bases at V and 6 bases at J, with 15 bases between. Looked up from germline, CDR1 is LNHNV and CDR2 is YYDKDF (reference sequence). The CDR3 length is 17 residues.